Reported below is one TCR beta chain. The antigen is unknown. Measured with immunoSEQ multiplex PCR; TCRdb has only the in-frame clones, and not every one. The table lists some 90,000 clones, under 95% of them singletons. This sample is drawn from a study of graft-versus-host responses after intestinal transplantation. Turning to the study itself: Recipients across the board were started on anti-thymocyte globulin induction, then kept on tacrolimus and steroids for roughly 3 years. Study results and limitations: After transplant, early declines in HvG clones were associated with peak levels of circulating GvH clones. GvH clones occurred in recipient marrow; some first appeared in ileum or blood.

The germline CDR1 and CDR2 sequences are KGHSH and LQKENI. The CDR3 contains 12 residues. V lost 5 bases to trimming and J lost 10 bases, with 12 bases between them. This chain joins TRBV18 and TRBJ2-1; D possibly corresponds to TRBD1 (5 bases). Sequences were derived from unstimulated CD8+ T cells sorted from spleen or lymph node cells, sampled before transplant. This clonotype was obtained from a human donor who was the organ donor for an intestinal transplant. The CDR3 nucleotides are TGTGCCAGCTCAGACAGTTCGTACGAGCAGTTCTTC. It specifies CASSDSSYEQFF.